These 20 T cell receptor beta chains were sequenced from one sample in a study of blood T cell repertoires in COVID-19. Sequencing used immunoSEQ multiplex PCR; TCRdb keeps in-frame clones, though not all of them. This table holds around 250,000 clones, over 70% found once. The sequencing sample was made of PBMCs or T cells enriched from blood (not recorded which). The origin of the receptors is a woman aged 40 to 50 who had been exposed to COVID-19.

The V gene is TRBV2, the J gene TRBJ2-5; D is undetermined. Germline CDR1 reads SNHLY; CDR2 reads FYNNEI. This CDR3 is built from 13 residues. V lost 4 bases and J lost 4, with 10 bases in between. The CDR3 bases are TGTGCCAGCAGTGTGCAACAGCCAGAGACCCAGTACTTC. It is translated as CASSVQQPETQYF.

The J gene is TRBJ1-2, the V gene TRBV6-6, with unresolved D. Deletions cut 5 bases from V and 8 bases from J, with 24 bases between. CDR1 is MNHNY and CDR2 is SVGAGI in the germline V gene (reference sequence). This CDR3 comprises 16 residues. The CDR3 DNA sequence: TGTGCCAGCAGTCGAACCTTAGAGGGTAGTGTGCGAGGCTACACCTTC. Its translation: CASSRTLEGSVRGYTF.

The V call is TRBV7-2, the J call TRBJ1-2; 8 bases agree with TRBD1. Trimming removed 7 bases from V and 4 bases from J; junction bases left unmatched: 8. CDR3 length equals 14 residues. Germline CDR1 SGHTA, CDR2 FQGNSA. Written as DNA, the CDR3 is TGTGCCAGCACCGAGGACAGGGACGGCTATGGCTACACCTTC. Translated, it gives CASTEDRDGYGYTF.

The chain joins TRBV2 to TRBJ1-4; 9 nucleotides agree with TRBD1. CDR1 is SNHLY, CDR2 FYNNEI, per germline. V was pared by 5 bases and J by 8 bases, with 6 bases of the junction left unmatched. The CDR3 runs to 14 residues. CDR3 sequence: CASSWDRVNEKLFF. In DNA form, the CDR3 reads TGTGCCAGCAGTTGGGACAGGGTAAACGAAAAACTGTTTTTT.

The chain joins TRBV27 to TRBJ2-6; D uncertain. Trimming cost V 4 bases and J 4 bases, with 11 bases left between them. This CDR3 contains 15 residues. CDR1 is MNHEY, CDR2 SMNVEV, per germline (reference sequence). The CDR3 sequence is CASSYSGSGANVLTF. The CDR3 bases are TGTGCCAGCAGTTATTCAGGCTCCGGGGCCAACGTCCTGACTTTC.

The rearrangement uses TRBV28 and TRBJ1-1; D gene unclear. The CDR3 sequence is 15 residues long. Germline V CDR1 and CDR2: MDHEN, SYDVKM. The ends were cut back, 4 bases at V and 5 bases at J, with 17 bases in the middle. CDR3 in DNA: TGTGCCAGCAGTTCCGTGGGAGGGCGGAGGACTGAAGCTTTCTTT. The encoded protein is CASSSVGGRRTEAFF.

This chain links TRBV9 with TRBJ1-1, with D possibly matching TRBD1 (6 bases). Looked up from germline, CDR1 is SGDLS and CDR2 is YYNGEE. V dropped 3 bases and J dropped 6 bases, with 15 bases sitting between them. CDR3 size: 14 residues. In DNA, the CDR3 is TGTGCCAGCAGCGAAAGGGACACTCCAGCTGAAGCTTTCTTT. This codes for CASSERDTPAEAFF.

This clone was recorded once. This chain connects TRBV11-3 to TRBJ1-1; D is perhaps TRBD1 (6 bases). Germline V gives CDR1 SGHNT, CDR2 YENEEA. The V gene lost 6 bases and the J gene lost 5 bases, with 19 bases spanning the gap. There are 15 residues in the CDR3. The CDR3 region is CASRSSWGGTTEAFF. As DNA, the CDR3 is TGTGCCAGCAGATCCTCGTGGGGGGGCACGACTGAAGCTTTCTTT.

The chain is built from TRBV7-9 and TRBJ2-5; D is possibly TRBD1 (6 bases). V lost 5 bases and J lost 3, with 16 bases in between. The CDR3 contains 15 residues. Germline loops: CDR1 SEHNR, CDR2 FQNEAQ (reference sequence). CDR3 DNA: TGTGCCAGCAGCCCCCCCAGGACAGTCAAAGAGACCCAGTACTTC. Translation: CASSPPRTVKETQYF.

The chain combines TRBV6-4 with TRBJ2-7; D ambiguous. The CDR3 covers 17 residues. CDR1 MRHNA and CDR2 SNTAGT come from the germline V gene. The germline V and J ends were trimmed by 0 bases and 0 bases, with 15 bases remaining between them. The CDR3 protein is CASSDSSPGISSYEQYV. The DNA for the CDR3 is TGTGCCAGCAGTGACTCGTCGCCAGGCATCAGCTCCTACGAGCAGTACGTC.

The rearrangement links TRBV7-9 to TRBJ1-5; 8 nucleotides agree with TRBD1. This CDR3 has 12 residues. V lost 3 bases and J lost 11; bases outside the gene matches: 3. Germline V gives CDR1 SEHNR, CDR2 FQNEAQ (reference sequence). The CDR3 DNA follows: TGTGCCAGCAGCTTGAACAGGGGGGCCCAGCATTTT. As protein: CASSLNRGAQHF.

The rearrangement uses TRBV28 and TRBJ2-7; 8 bases are shared with TRBD2. Germline lookup yields CDR1 MDHEN and CDR2 SYDVKM. This CDR3 contains 13 residues. V lost 4 bases to trimming and J lost 3 bases; unmatched junction nucleotides: 2. CDR3 nucleotides: TGTGCCAGCAGTTCGACTAGCGTCTACGAGCAGTACGTC. Translation: CASSSTSVYEQYV.

The CDR3 DNA sequence: TGTGCCAGCCAACCCGACAGGTCATCACCCCTCCACTTT. It specifies CASQPDRSSPLHF. V usage is TRBV28 and J usage is TRBJ1-6; D might be TRBD1 (6 bases). CDR1 and CDR2 (germline): MDHEN, SYDVKM. This CDR3 has 13 amino acids. With 8 bases removed from V and 10 bases from J, the gap between germline ends came to 15 bases.

This chain connects TRBV9 to TRBJ2-1, with D unresolved. The V gene lost 0 bases and the J gene lost 5 bases, with 6 bases spanning the gap. This CDR3 comprises 13 residues. Germline CDR1 reads SGDLS; CDR2 reads YYNGEE. Written as DNA, the CDR3 is TGTGCCAGCAGCGTAGTCGCGCACAATGAGCAGTTCTTC. It specifies CASSVVAHNEQFF.

The rearrangement uses TRBV5-4 and TRBJ2-2; TRBD2 agrees at 9 bases. The ends lost 4 bases at V and 1 base at J; junction bases unmatched: 8. The germline V gene encodes CDR1 SGHNT and CDR2 YYREEE (reference sequence). This CDR3 is 17 amino acids long. The CDR3 loop reads CASSAMLAGRNTGELFF. CDR3 bases: TGTGCCAGCAGCGCCATGCTAGCGGGACGGAACACCGGGGAGCTGTTTTTT.

The chain recombines TRBV13 with TRBJ2-2, with no clear D. This CDR3 has 15 amino acids. Germline V gene lookup returns CDR1 PRHDT and CDR2 FYEKMQ (reference sequence). Between the trimmed V and J ends, which lost 3 bases and 1 base, there was a span of 9 bases. The CDR3 nucleotides are TGTGCCAGCAGCTTGCCTAAAAGGAACACCGGGGAGCTGTTTTTT. It specifies CASSLPKRNTGELFF.

This clone was seen a handful of times. The chain combines TRBV28 with TRBJ1-3; TRBD1 might be the D (5 bases). V was trimmed by 3 bases and J by 0 bases, leaving 15 bases between them. CDR3 length: 17 residues. Per the germline V gene, CDR1 is MDHEN and CDR2 is SYDVKM. The CDR3 region is CASSFLGGRSSGNTIYF. The CDR3 DNA is TGTGCCAGCAGTTTTCTGGGGGGTCGGAGCTCTGGAAACACCATATATTTT. Supplemented by reference TRBV28 and TRBJ1-3, the full variable domain reads DVKVTQSSRYLVKRTGEKVFLECVQDMDHENMFWYRQDPGLGLRLIYFSYDVKMKEKGDIPEGYSVSREKKERFSLILESASTNQTSMYLCASSFLGGRSSGNTIYFGEGSWLTVV.

The chain combines TRBV19 with TRBJ2-4; maybe TRBD1 (6 bases). There are 15 residues in the CDR3. The ends were cut back, 6 bases at V and 0 bases at J, with 12 bases in the middle. Looked up from germline, CDR1 is LNHDA and CDR2 is SQIVND (reference sequence). The CDR3 here is CASSPDSLAKNIQYF. The CDR3 DNA is TGTGCCAGTAGCCCGGACAGCCTAGCCAAAAACATTCAGTACTTC.

The rearrangement links TRBV4-2 to TRBJ1-5; D ambiguous. Germline V gives CDR1 LGHNA, CDR2 YNFKEQ. The V end was cut by 0 bases, the J end by 5 bases, with 5 bases between. CDR3 length: 13 amino acids. The CDR3 is CASSQERDQPQHF. CDR3 DNA sequence: TGTGCCAGCAGCCAAGAACGGGATCAGCCCCAGCATTTT.

The chain uses TRBV7-9 and TRBJ1-2; D gene unclear. The CDR3 runs 14 residues. Trimming shortened V by 4 bases and J by 4 bases, and 13 bases separated the two germline ends. CDR1 is SEHNR, CDR2 FQNEAQ, per germline (reference sequence). The CDR3 DNA reads TGTGCCAGCAGCTCTTCAATCGGGAGCTATGGCTACACCTTC. Its translation: CASSSSIGSYGYTF.